These T cell receptor beta chains were read from a single sample in a study of blood T cell repertoires in COVID-19. TCRdb keeps only in-frame clones here, not all; method: immunoSEQ multiplex PCR. This repertoire shows tens of thousands of clones, around 81% found once; its top ten account for approximately 44%. Sample: peripheral blood. Receptors originate from an elderly man with acute or convalescent COVID-19. The CDR3 runs from the conserved cysteine through the conserved F or W.

v_gene: TRBV27; j_gene: TRBJ1-1; CDR3aa: CASSFRGQGLNTEAFF
v_gene: TRBV29-1; j_gene: TRBJ2-3; CDR3aa: CSVRGTSGSNTDTQYF
v_gene: TRBV5-1; j_gene: TRBJ2-7; CDR3aa: CASSFSPPSYEQYF
v_gene: TRBV5-1; j_gene: TRBJ1-6; CDR3aa: CASSAGDGVYNSPLHF
v_gene: TRBV5-1; j_gene: TRBJ2-3; CDR3aa: CASSLLGRTDTQYF
v_gene: TRBV5-8; j_gene: TRBJ1-5; CDR3aa: CASSHRIGNQPQHF
v_gene: TRBV7-9; j_gene: TRBJ2-5; CDR3aa: CASIDRVGETQYF
v_gene: TRBV18; j_gene: TRBJ2-7; CDR3aa: CASSPPVSREQYF
v_gene: TRBV19; j_gene: TRBJ1-1; CDR3aa: CASSLDRAEAFF
v_gene: TRBV11-2; j_gene: TRBJ2-1; CDR3aa: CSSSRGLADNEQFF
v_gene: TRBV27; j_gene: TRBJ1-5; CDR3aa: CASSSFDRGQYQPQHF
v_gene: TRBV10-3; j_gene: TRBJ1-4; CDR3aa: CAISESNRANEKLFF
v_gene: TRBV28; j_gene: TRBJ2-7; CDR3aa: CASQNAGTGAYEQYF
v_gene: TRBV19; j_gene: TRBJ2-7; CDR3aa: CASSGTSDYEQYF
v_gene: TRBV7-3; j_gene: TRBJ2-1; CDR3aa: CASSKLGTGKYNEQFF
v_gene: TRBV6-6; j_gene: TRBJ1-4; CDR3aa: CASRLQREDEKLFF
v_gene: TRBV7-9; j_gene: TRBJ1-1; CDR3aa: CASSLLLLPNTEAFF
v_gene: TRBV5-1; j_gene: TRBJ2-5; CDR3aa: CASSLTSGQETQYF
v_gene: TRBV10-3; j_gene: TRBJ2-7; CDR3aa: CAISEVAGYEQYF
v_gene: TRBV18; j_gene: TRBJ2-7; CDR3aa: CASSPSSGAYEQYF
v_gene: TRBV28; j_gene: TRBJ2-1; CDR3aa: CASRGLAGDNEQFF
v_gene: TRBV29-1; j_gene: TRBJ2-3; CDR3aa: CSVRLAVTDTQYF
v_gene: TRBV11-2; j_gene: TRBJ2-7; CDR3aa: CASSGTGVEQYF
v_gene: TRBV2; j_gene: TRBJ1-6; CDR3aa: CASSTGEYSPLHF
v_gene: TRBV7-3; j_gene: TRBJ2-7; CDR3aa: CASSLLGTGAYEQYF
v_gene: TRBV11-2; j_gene: TRBJ1-2; CDR3aa: CASSLAQGNYGYTF
v_gene: TRBV27; j_gene: TRBJ2-1; CDR3aa: CASSTPSGRAGPLGSNEQFF
v_gene: TRBV29-1; j_gene: TRBJ2-1; CDR3aa: CSVGVQDEQFF
v_gene: TRBV5-4; j_gene: TRBJ2-3; CDR3aa: CASSNRLAGGTDTQYF
v_gene: TRBV27; j_gene: TRBJ2-2; CDR3aa: CASSPRLAGRSGELFF
v_gene: TRBV4-1; j_gene: TRBJ1-1; CDR3aa: CASSRYRGNTEAFF
v_gene: TRBV20-1; j_gene: TRBJ2-1; CDR3aa: CSAPTYNEQFF
v_gene: TRBV18; j_gene: TRBJ2-7; CDR3aa: CASSPPELAGAYEQYF
v_gene: TRBV6-5; j_gene: TRBJ2-5; CDR3aa: CASSRDRAQETQYF
v_gene: TRBV5-8; j_gene: TRBJ2-7; CDR3aa: CASLKRDHYEQYF
v_gene: TRBV9; j_gene: TRBJ1-5; CDR3aa: CASSPGTGAQPQHF
v_gene: TRBV28; j_gene: TRBJ1-5; CDR3aa: CASRRQGEQPQHF
v_gene: TRBV5-6; j_gene: TRBJ2-2; CDR3aa: CASSLARLAGQAGELFF
v_gene: TRBV2; j_gene: TRBJ1-2; CDR3aa: CASTRDSNYGYTF
v_gene: TRBV23-1; j_gene: TRBJ1-1; CDR3aa: CASSQSRKTEAFF
v_gene: TRBV6-5; j_gene: TRBJ1-2; CDR3aa: CASTQDREDTF
v_gene: TRBV4-1; j_gene: TRBJ2-7; CDR3aa: CASSQLGTASSYEQYF
v_gene: TRBV7-2; j_gene: TRBJ1-2; CDR3aa: CASSLAASPNYGYTF
v_gene: TRBV5-1; j_gene: TRBJ1-1; CDR3aa: CASSLGRSNTEAFF
v_gene: TRBV18; j_gene: TRBJ1-1; CDR3aa: CASSRVDGVNTEAFF
v_gene: TRBV5-1; j_gene: TRBJ1-2; CDR3aa: CASSFDRGDAGYTF
v_gene: TRBV15; j_gene: TRBJ2-7; CDR3aa: CATSSDQTGGSYEQYF
v_gene: TRBV5-1; j_gene: TRBJ2-3; CDR3aa: CASSVQRGRRGTDTQYF
v_gene: TRBV6-6; j_gene: TRBJ2-7; CDR3aa: CASSYPGDSYEQYF
v_gene: TRBV19; j_gene: TRBJ2-3; CDR3aa: CASSINRGGTDTQYF
v_gene: TRBV29-1; j_gene: TRBJ1-3; CDR3aa: CSVEVPGYGNTIYF
v_gene: TRBV29-1; j_gene: TRBJ2-1; CDR3aa: CSAQPQVDSYNEQFF
v_gene: TRBV7-9; j_gene: TRBJ2-7; CDR3aa: CASSFGTSGSGEQYF
v_gene: TRBV6-5; j_gene: TRBJ2-5; CDR3aa: CASSRGSHQETQYF
v_gene: TRBV2; j_gene: TRBJ1-6; CDR3aa: CASRANGGLLNSPLHF
v_gene: TRBV19; j_gene: TRBJ1-5; CDR3aa: CASSIGPGQGLNQPQHF
v_gene: TRBV3-1/TRBV3-2; j_gene: TRBJ1-2; CDR3aa: CASSQDLHPYGYTF
v_gene: TRBV7-9; j_gene: TRBJ2-5; CDR3aa: CASSLSFGTGVPRETQYF
v_gene: TRBV7-2; j_gene: TRBJ2-7; CDR3aa: CASSPAGTQFYEQYF
v_gene: TRBV6-5; j_gene: TRBJ2-7; CDR3aa: CASRGTGDNYEQYF